This T cell receptor (beta chain) is from a study of blood T cell repertoires in COVID-19. The wider study: Samples taken during acute and convalescent COVID-19 were collected in the United States, Italy and Spain.

Study processing details: Amplification from reference gene primers served as the basis for estimated nucleated cell counts. Data came from immunoSEQ multiplex PCR; TCRdb stores just in-frame clones and leaves some out. D and trimming were read from the DNA, whereas the V and J calls and clone size are those reported in that table. The sample holds approximately 140,000 clones; approximately 86% are singletons and the top ten take less than 2.5%. Those enrolled, adults aged about 18 to 89 years, came from about two dozen US areas. Before being deemed recovered, Cohort 3 donors had two negative PCRs, clearance, or symptom resolution. Germline lookup yields CDR1 SGHTA and CDR2 FQGNSA. This CDR3 spans 14 amino acids. J was trimmed by 0 bases and V by 5 bases; bases with no gene match: 2.

This rearrangement joins TRBV7-2 to TRBJ2-7; 9 positions match TRBD2. The TCR comes from a woman aged 45-60 years who had recovered from COVID-19. Sequenced material: PBMCs or T cells enriched from blood (not recorded which). This chain's CDR3 is CASSPTSGSYEQYF. In nucleotides, the CDR3 is TGTGCCAGCAGCCCGACTAGCGGCTCCTACGAGCAGTACTTC.